The rows below give T cell receptor beta chains drawn from one sample of a study of T cell changes during pregnancy in multiple sclerosis. The assay was immunoSEQ multiplex PCR, and TCRdb's table has in-frame clones only and misses some. The repertoire includes about 31,000 clones, about 91% of them detected once, and about 7% sits in the top ten. The sample here was CD8+ T cells from peripheral blood mononuclear cells, taken in the second trimester of pregnancy. These receptor sequences come from a female donor with multiple sclerosis, enrolled in a pregnancy study. Each CDR3 is given with its conserved first and last residue. The D gene is left open where the match is weak. Rows may omit the clone size; those that give it use once, few, many or a size class.

v_gene: TRBV25-1
j_gene: TRBJ1-6
abundance: NA
len: 14
d_gene: NA
CDR3aa: CASSDRQDNSPLHF
CDR3nt: TGTGCCAGCAGTGACCGCCAGGATAATTCACCCCTCCACTTT

v_gene: TRBV15
j_gene: TRBJ2-7
abundance: NA
len: 16
d_gene: NA
CDR3aa: CATSKDDLGSSYEQYF
CDR3nt: TGTGCCACCAGCAAAGATGATTTGGGCTCGAGTTACGAGCAGTACTTC

v_gene: TRBV5-1
j_gene: TRBJ2-1
abundance: NA
len: 15
d_gene: NA
CDR3aa: CASRPLTGSYNEQFF
CDR3nt: TGCGCCAGCAGGCCGCTGACTGGCTCCTACAATGAGCAGTTCTTC

v_gene: TRBV15
j_gene: TRBJ2-7
abundance: NA
len: 13
d_gene: TRBD2
CDR3aa: CATSLAGFYEQYF
CDR3nt: TGTGCCACCAGTTTAGCGGGATTCTACGAGCAGTACTTC

v_gene: TRBV13
j_gene: TRBJ2-7
abundance: once
len: 16
d_gene: NA
CDR3aa: CASSLVLGTKRYEQYF
CDR3nt: TGTGCCAGCAGCTTAGTATTGGGGACAAAACGGTACGAGCAGTACTTC

v_gene: TRBV4-1
j_gene: TRBJ1-2
abundance: NA
len: 16
d_gene: NA
CDR3aa: CASSYGVSGEGYGYTF
CDR3nt: TGCGCCAGCAGCTATGGTGTTTCGGGGGAGGGGTATGGCTACACCTTC

v_gene: TRBV5-1
j_gene: TRBJ2-7
abundance: NA
len: 14
d_gene: NA
CDR3aa: CASSLLLNTYEQYF
CDR3nt: TGCGCCAGCAGCCTACTTCTAAATACCTACGAGCAGTACTTC

v_gene: TRBV11-3
j_gene: TRBJ2-1
abundance: NA
len: 17
d_gene: NA
CDR3aa: CASSYGTPGRGYNEQFF
CDR3nt: TGTGCCAGCAGCTATGGTACCCCGGGCAGGGGTTACAATGAGCAGTTCTTC

v_gene: TRBV29-1
j_gene: TRBJ2-1
abundance: once
len: 13
d_gene: TRBD2
CDR3aa: CSVELAGDNEQFF
CDR3nt: TGCAGCGTTGAACTAGCGGGAGACAATGAGCAGTTCTTC

v_gene: TRBV6-1
j_gene: TRBJ2-3
abundance: once
len: 14
d_gene: TRBD1
CDR3aa: CATKGDRATDTQYF
CDR3nt: TGTGCCACCAAGGGGGACAGGGCGACAGATACGCAGTATTTT

v_gene: TRBV19
j_gene: TRBJ2-7
abundance: NA
len: 13
d_gene: TRBD1
CDR3aa: CASSQGALYEQYF
CDR3nt: TGTGCCAGTAGCCAGGGGGCTCTCTACGAGCAGTACTTC

v_gene: TRBV4-3
j_gene: TRBJ1-5
abundance: NA
len: 14
d_gene: NA
CDR3aa: CASSPRGGDQPQHF
CDR3nt: TGCGCCAGCAGCCCCCGTGGGGGGGATCAGCCCCAGCATTTT

v_gene: TRBV14
j_gene: TRBJ1-3
abundance: NA
len: 16
d_gene: NA
CDR3aa: CASSQGGGGERYTIYF
CDR3nt: TGTGCCAGCAGCCAAGGTGGCGGGGGCGAACGATACACCATATATTTT

v_gene: TRBV7-9
j_gene: TRBJ2-1
abundance: once
len: 15
d_gene: TRBD1
CDR3aa: CASSFSPTGWDEQFF
CDR3nt: TGTGCCAGCAGCTTCTCCCCGACAGGGTGGGATGAGCAGTTCTTC